The sequence of this T cell receptor beta chain was determined in a study of shared clonotypes between healthy human individuals. Study in general: The study drew on a couple of women and three men aged 18 to 49 as donors.

Assay used: immunoSEQ multiplex PCR; TCRdb lists only in-frame clones, some missing. The data show millions of clones, approximately 92% seen once. This clone was detected once. Trimming took off 6 bases at V and 0 bases at J, with 14 bases between the two ends. CDR1 and CDR2 from the germline V gene are LGHNT and FRNRAP. The CDR3 contains 15 residues. Sample: naive CD4+ T cells sorted from blood. The subset here: CD45RA+ positively selected. This sequence originates from a man between 18 and 35 years old in good health. The chain couples TRBV12-5 to TRBJ1-1; maybe TRBD1 (6 bases). The DNA for the CDR3 is TGTGCTAGTGGCCGAACAGGGAGCTTGAACACTGAAGCTTTCTTT. Translating it yields CASGRTGSLNTEAFF.